This T cell receptor beta chain was sequenced during a study of patients and donors after allogeneic stem cell transplantation. Germline V gene lookup returns CDR1 SGHRS and CDR2 YFSETQ. The CDR3 contains 11 residues. The V and J ends lost 1 base and 7 bases respectively, with 5 bases between them. This clonotype occurred many times. TCRdb re-derived calls from the RT-PCR reads in MiXCR, one entry per CDR3 protein. The sample has approximately 170,000 distinct CDR3 sequences; approximately 24% are singletons. The chain couples TRBV5-1 to TRBJ1-2; no reliable D call. Sequenced: blood, either unsorted or a sorted T cell fraction (not recorded which). This clonotype was obtained from a human donor who was either an allogeneic HSCT recipient or a stem cell or donor lymphocyte infusion donor (not recorded which). It is not recorded whose cells these are; they may come from a transplant donor. The DNA of the CDR3 is TGCGCCAGCAGCTTGAACGGTGGCTACACCTTC. It yields the protein CASSLNGGYTF.